A single sample is the source of the 22 T cell receptor beta chains below, sequenced in a study of T cell repertoires in cytomegalovirus infection (dated by TCRdb to the late 2010s). These reads were obtained on an Illumina HiSeq 1500. TCRdb itself trimmed the public reads at Q25 with fastp, ran MiXCR and retained productive beta chains. All rows with the same CDR3 protein become a single entry with the most common DNA and genes. For this sample the table gives about 490,000 distinct CDR3 sequences, of which over 9% were detected only once. Jointly, the top ten make up 10% of the sample. The sequenced material came from PBMCs. The origin of the receptors is a human donor in good health (CMV status not recorded). Some clones in this sample may be carry-over from other donors' samples.

This clonotype has just a few counts. The J gene is TRBJ2-7, the V gene TRBV20-1, with no clear D. Between the trimmed V and J ends, which lost 2 bases and 3 bases, there was a span of 8 bases. The germline gives CDR1 DFQATT, CDR2 SNEGSKA (reference sequence). The CDR3 covers 12 residues. CDR3 sequence reads: CSARLGIYEQYF. DNA for the CDR3: TGCAGTGCTAGATTAGGGATCTACGAGCAGTACTTC.

This clonotype occurred many times. J is TRBJ2-4 and V is TRBV29-1; 9 positions match TRBD2. V shed 7 bases and J 3 bases; nucleotides not matched to a gene: 10. CDR1 is SQVTM, CDR2 ANQGSEA, per germline. CDR3 length: 15 residues. The CDR3 spells CSAWASGMGKNIQYF. Written as DNA, the CDR3 is TGCAGCGCCTGGGCTAGCGGGATGGGCAAAAACATTCAGTACTTC.

There are a few counts of this clonotype. The chain employs TRBV29-1 and TRBJ1-2, with 7 bases aligning to TRBD1. Trimming at V came to 5 bases and at J to 4 bases, leaving 10 bases not matched to a gene. CDR1 is SQVTM and CDR2 is ANQGSEA in the germline V gene. The CDR3 is made up of 14 amino acids. The CDR3: CSVHLPGTAYGYTF. CDR3 coding DNA: TGCAGCGTTCACCTCCCTGGGACAGCCTATGGCTACACCTTC.

This clonotype was recorded a few times. This chain joins TRBV3-1 and TRBJ2-1, with 11 bases identical to TRBD1. In germline, CDR1 is LGHDT, CDR2 YNNKEL (reference sequence). The CDR3 is 16 residues long. V lost 1 base to trimming and J lost 6 bases; unmatched junction nucleotides: 5. This CDR3 is CASSQGAGTGGNEQFF. CDR3 nucleotides: TGTGCCAGCAGCCAAGGAGCCGGGACAGGGGGCAATGAGCAGTTCTTC.

The chain has TRBV7-3 and TRBJ2-4; 8 bases fit TRBD2. V lost 2 bases, J lost 9 bases, and 6 bases stayed unmatched. The germline V gene has CDR1 SGHTA and CDR2 FQGTGA. The CDR3 is 14 amino acids. The CDR3: CASSLSATSAIQYF. CDR3 nucleotides: TGTGCCAGCAGCTTATCGGCGACTAGCGCCATTCAGTACTTC.

This clonotype was seen many times. CDR3 region: CASTSGHLNTEAFF. CDR3 nucleotides: TGTGCCAGTACCTCGGGACACTTGAACACTGAAGCTTTCTTT. V gene TRBV7-9 combines with J gene TRBJ1-1; D might be TRBD1 (6 bases). Trimming removed 9 bases at V and 0 bases at J, with 14 bases between. CDR1 and CDR2 (germline): SEHNR, FQNEAQ (reference sequence). The CDR3 covers 14 residues. The full variable domain, its missing parts supplied by reference TRBV7-9 and TRBJ1-1, is DTGVSQNPRHKITKRGQNVTFRCDPISEHNRLYWYRQTLGQGPEFLTYFQNEAQLEKSRLLSDRFSAERPKGSFSTLEIQRTEQGDSAMYLCASTSGHLNTEAFFGQGTRLTVV.

This clonotype was detected ten times or more. Here the CDR3 reads CASRRQNSPLHF. The CDR3 DNA reads TGTGCCAGCAGGAGACAGAATTCACCCCTCCACTTT. The chain uses TRBV2 and TRBJ1-6; a weak D match, TRBD1 (5 bases). Trimming cost V 6 bases and J 7 bases, with 7 bases left between them. Germline assignment: CDR1 SNHLY and CDR2 FYNNEI. CDR3 length: 12 amino acids.

The chain is built from TRBV20-1 and TRBJ2-7, with 14 bases fitting TRBD2. The CDR3 loop spans 15 amino acids. Germline V gives CDR1 DFQATT, CDR2 SNEGSKA (reference sequence). The J segment lost 4 bases and the V segment lost 1 base, leaving 3 bases of the junction unmatched. CDR3 nucleotide sequence: TGCAGTGCTAGAGGGACTAGCGGGGGGATGTACGAGCAGTACTTC. The encoded protein is CSARGTSGGMYEQYF.

This sequence joins TRBV27 and TRBJ2-1; no clear D. V dropped 7 bases and J dropped 11 bases, with 24 bases sitting between them. Germline V gene lookup returns CDR1 MNHEY and CDR2 SMNVEV (reference sequence). The CDR3 is 15 residues long. In DNA form, the CDR3 reads TGTGCCAGCACCCCCATCGGAGTAGCCCCTATTAAGCAGTTCTTC. Its protein product is CASTPIGVAPIKQFF.

The chain uses TRBV12-3 or TRBV12-4 and TRBJ1-3, with D unresolved. V was shortened by 1 base and J by 8 bases, with 21 bases between the two germline ends. This CDR3 has 17 residues. The CDR3 DNA reads as TGTGCCAGCAGTTTAGGAGGGATGAGGAGCTACCCGGACACCATATATTTT. Protein sequence: CASSLGGMRSYPDTIYF.

This clonotype occurred many times. The chain is built from TRBV7-9 and TRBJ2-5; 15 nucleotides match TRBD2. This CDR3 is built from 18 residues. The V gene's germline CDR1 is SEHNR and CDR2 FQNEAQ (reference sequence). The trim removed 4 bases at V and 4 bases at J, leaving 10 bases unmatched. CDR3: CASSSGQGTSGRRETQYF. CDR3 nucleotide sequence: TGTGCCAGCAGCTCGGGACAGGGGACTAGCGGGAGGAGAGAGACCCAGTACTTC.

At least ten counts were recorded for this clonotype. The chain employs TRBV6-1 and TRBJ1-5, with D uncertain. The germline V gene encodes CDR1 MNHNS and CDR2 SASEGT. Between the trimmed V and J ends, which lost 9 bases and 2 bases, there was a span of 11 bases. The CDR3 totals 13 residues. The CDR3, as DNA: TGTGCCAGTAAAAGGGCTCGCAATCAGCCCCAGCATTTT. Translating it yields CASKRARNQPQHF.

The table lists this clonotype with a few counts. The rearrangement uses TRBV4-1 and TRBJ1-5; D possibly corresponds to TRBD1 (5 bases). CDR1 MGHRA and CDR2 YSYEKL come from the germline V gene. The germline V and J ends were trimmed by 1 base and 5 bases, with 12 bases remaining between them. This CDR3 spans 15 amino acids. The CDR3 region is CASSQVVRGDQPQHF. The CDR3 region has the DNA TGCGCCAGCAGCCAAGTGGTAAGAGGGGATCAGCCCCAGCATTTT.

This clonotype appeared many times. The CDR3 is CASSWDKSTDTQYF. The DNA for the CDR3 is TGTGCCAGCAGCTGGGATAAGAGCACAGATACGCAGTATTTT. This chain joins TRBV7-8 and TRBJ2-3; D unclear. The CDR3 has 14 amino acids. Germline V gene lookup returns CDR1 SGHVS and CDR2 FQNEAQ. Trimming took off 4 bases at V and 0 bases at J, with 8 bases between the two ends.

This clonotype was seen a handful of times. The V call is TRBV20-1, the J call TRBJ1-5, with 9 bases matching TRBD1. This CDR3 is built from 15 residues. Unmatched junction bases numbered 10, after V lost 5 bases and J lost 5 bases. Germline loops: CDR1 DFQATT, CDR2 SNEGSKA (reference sequence). Here the CDR3 reads CSAQDRDRVDQPQHF. The CDR3 DNA sequence: TGCAGTGCTCAAGACCGGGACAGGGTTGATCAGCCCCAGCATTTT.

At least ten counts were recorded for this clonotype. CDR3 nucleotide sequence: TGTGCCAGCAGCGAGGGACAGGGGGTCACTGAAGCTTTCTTT. It is translated as CASSEGQGVTEAFF. V usage is TRBV7-9 and J usage is TRBJ1-1, with 11 bases matching TRBD1. The CDR3 extends over 14 amino acids. The V gene's germline CDR1 is SEHNR and CDR2 FQNEAQ (reference sequence). V lost 5 bases, J lost 4 bases, and 3 bases stayed unmatched.

This clonotype appeared many times. This sequence joins TRBV20-1 and TRBJ2-3, with TRBD2 identical over 8 bases. The CDR3 totals 15 residues. Germline CDR1 and CDR2: DFQATT and SNEGSKA (reference sequence). The trim removed 1 base at V and 4 bases at J, leaving 7 bases unmatched. The CDR3 loop is CSARVVSGSADTQYF. CDR3 bases: TGCAGTGCTAGAGTCGTAAGCGGGAGCGCAGATACGCAGTATTTT.

There are a few counts of this clonotype. The CDR3 is CASSQYSRNEQFF. The DNA of the CDR3 is TGTGCCAGCAGTCAATACTCACGCAATGAGCAGTTCTTC. The chain joins TRBV6-6 to TRBJ2-1; D remains unclear. Germline assignment: CDR1 MNHNY and CDR2 SVGAGI (reference sequence). Deletions cut 5 bases from V and 6 bases from J, with 11 bases between. This CDR3 has 13 amino acids.

The sample holds many counts of this clonotype. The chain has TRBV5-1 and TRBJ2-1; D remains ambiguous. In germline, CDR1 is SGHRS, CDR2 YFSETQ. The CDR3 extends over 15 amino acids. Between the trimmed V and J ends, which lost 0 bases and 0 bases, there was a span of 7 bases. This CDR3 reads CASSLDAGSYNEQFF. The CDR3 nucleotides read TGCGCCAGCAGCTTGGATGCAGGCTCCTACAATGAGCAGTTCTTC.

This clonotype was recorded many times. The chain combines TRBV7-6 with TRBJ2-7; 7 bases fit TRBD1. The germline CDR1 and CDR2 sequences are SGHVS and FNYEAQ. This CDR3 spans 15 amino acids. Trimming cost V 4 bases and J 3 bases; bases outside gene matches: 9. CDR3 DNA: TGTGCCAGCAGCTCTAGAAGGGACAGAAACTACGAGCAGTACTTC. The encoded protein is CASSSRRDRNYEQYF.

This clonotype occurred many times. The chain recombines TRBV7-3 with TRBJ2-1, with D perhaps matching TRBD1 or TRBD2 (5 bases each). This CDR3 spans 14 amino acids. V shed 5 bases and J shed 8 bases, with 16 bases lying between them. CDR1 is SGHTA, CDR2 FQGTGA, per germline. The DNA of the CDR3 is TGTGCCAGCAGCCTTCCCGGGGCCTCGGATGAGCAGTTCTTC. Amino acid sequence: CASSLPGASDEQFF.

This clonotype was observed many times. The V gene is TRBV7-2, the J gene TRBJ2-1, with 10 bases that match TRBD2. V lost 1 base and J lost 0; bases outside the gene matches: 0. The CDR3 spans 16 residues. Germline V gene data show CDR1 as SGHTA and CDR2 as FQGNSA. The CDR3 loop reads CASSLGTSGSYNEQFF. The DNA of the CDR3 is TGTGCCAGCAGCTTAGGGACTAGCGGCTCCTACAATGAGCAGTTCTTC.